This T cell receptor (beta chain) derives from a study of CD8+CD57+ T cells in acquired aplastic anemia. Comment on this clonotype: The antigen remains undetermined. One end of the junction fails to match germline, which may point to a read error.

Findings and caveats of the study: In CD8+ cells, Simpson's diversity showed no significant difference between patients and controls. There were 25 to 30 CD8+ CDR3 sequences that occurred in both patients and controls.

Patients who underwent sequencing had shown CD8+CD57+ cell expansion by flow cytometry. Severe acquired aplastic anemia was the diagnosis recorded for all patients. Sampling of blood occurred while the patients had still received no therapy. CDR3 length: 13 amino acids. Germline values: CDR1 WSHSY, CDR2 SAAADI. Using genomic DNA as the template, TCR beta VDJ and CDR3 profiling was carried out. TCRdb re-derived calls from the reads in MiXCR, one entry per CDR3 protein. The sample holds more than 150,000 distinct CDR3 sequences, around half seen once. The receptor comes from a human donor with aplastic anemia. Sequenced: sorted CD4+, CD8+, or CD8+CD57+ T cells (not recorded which) from PBMCs. V usage is TRBV10-2 and J usage is TRBJ2-1, with 7 bases that match TRBD2. The CDR3 protein is CASSGAGRREQSF. CDR3 bases: TGCGCCAGCAGTGGAGCGGGAAGGAGAGAGCAGTCCTTC.